This is a list of T cell receptor beta chains from one sample in a study of T cell responses to AZD1222 COVID-19 vaccine. Repertoires were generated with immunoSEQ multiplex PCR, while TCRdb's copy carries only in-frame clones and drops some. The table shows over 100,000 clones, with about 90% occurring only once. The source material was peripheral blood, sampled on day 0 of AZD1222 vaccination. The receptors were gathered from an adult in good health. CDR3s include the opening cysteine and the closing phenylalanine or tryptophan. The D gene is left open where the match is weak. Clone size, where shown, is once, few, many, or a class for clones that have expanded.

>TRBD1|NA|16|TRBV5-1|TRBJ2-2
TGCGCCAGCAGCGGTTCCGGGACAGGGAACACCGGGGAGCTGTTTTTT
CASSGSGTGNTGELFF
>NA|once|18|TRBV3-1/TRBV3-2|TRBJ2-7
TGTGCCAGCAGCCAAGATCTCGATGTCGGACGTCGATTTTACGAGCAGTACTTC
CASSQDLDVGRRFYEQYF
>NA|once|16|TRBV9|TRBJ1-1
TGTGCCAGCAGCGTAGCCCCGACAAGCATGAACACTGAAGCTTTCTTT
CASSVAPTSMNTEAFF
>TRBD1|once|16|TRBV6-4|TRBJ1-2
TGTGCCAGCAGTGAACTCGGCGCCACAGGGGTCTCTGGCTACACCTTC
CASSELGATGVSGYTF
>NA|NA|13|TRBV6-6|TRBJ1-3
TGTGCCAGCAGCGCGACAGAAGGAAACACCATATATTTT
CASSATEGNTIYF
>NA|NA|15|TRBV7-3|TRBJ1-6
TGTGCCAGCAGCTTGGGGGGCGACAGAACTTCACCCCTCCACTTT
CASSLGGDRTSPLHF
>NA|NA|15|TRBV19|TRBJ2-7
TGTGCCAGTAGTATATGGGCGGAAACTACCTACGAGCAGTACTTC
CASSIWAETTYEQYF
>NA|NA|14|TRBV5-6|TRBJ2-1
TGTGCCAGCAGCTTGGGGCAGTTCTACAATGAGCAGTTCTTC
CASSLGQFYNEQFF
>NA|once|13|TRBV27|TRBJ2-7
TGTGCCAGCAGCGGACTGGATGGCTACGAGCAGTACTTC
CASSGLDGYEQYF
>TRBD2|NA|15|TRBV18|TRBJ2-1
TGTGCCAGCTCATCGGGACTAGCGGGGTCCAATGAGCAGTTCTTC
CASSSGLAGSNEQFF
>NA|NA|15|TRBV6-5|TRBJ2-7
TGTGCCAGCAGAACCGACGGAGCCAGCTCCTACGAGCAGTACTTC
CASRTDGASSYEQYF
>NA|NA|16|TRBV4-1|TRBJ2-5
TGCGCCAGCAGCCAAGATTTGGGGCAGGGTCAAGAGACCCAGTACTTC
CASSQDLGQGQETQYF
>NA|NA|13|TRBV12-3/TRBV12-4|TRBJ2-7
TGTGCCAGCAGTTTCGGGGGGCAGTACGAGCAGTACTTC
CASSFGGQYEQYF
>NA|once|12|TRBV2|TRBJ1-1
TGTGCCAGCAAGGAGAGGGGGGCTGAAGCTTTCTTT
CASKERGAEAFF
>NA|NA|16|TRBV4-3|TRBJ1-3
TGCGCCAGCAGCCTTACCCTGGGGCTCTCTGGAAACACCATATATTTT
CASSLTLGLSGNTIYF
>TRBD2|few|18|TRBV7-3|TRBJ2-1
TGTGCCAGCAGCTTACGCGGGGGGCGGGCCCCAGCGGTCAATGAGCAGTTCTTC
CASSLRGGRAPAVNEQFF
>NA|NA|11|TRBV12-3/TRBV12-4|TRBJ2-2
TGTGCCAGCAGTTTTAGCGGGGAGCTGTTTTTT
CASSFSGELFF
>TRBD1|NA|13|TRBV19|TRBJ1-5
TGTGCCAGTACTTCAGGGGGAAATCAGCCCCAGCATTTT
CASTSGGNQPQHF
>NA|NA|15|TRBV28|TRBJ1-2
TGTGCCAGCACCATAGAGTCGAGTGTGTGGGACAGCTACACCTTC
CASTIESSVWDSYTF
>TRBD2|once|16|TRBV11-2|TRBJ2-1
TGTGCCAGCAGCTTAGATCTTACTAGCGGGAGCTATGAGCAGTTCTTC
CASSLDLTSGSYEQFF
>NA|NA|15|TRBV6-2/TRBV6-3|TRBJ1-6
TGTGCCAGCAGTCTCGGGACACTTCACAATTCACCCCTCCACTTT
CASSLGTLHNSPLHF
>NA|NA|15|TRBV12-5|TRBJ1-3
TGTGCTAGTGGTTTGGTACAATCTGGTGGAAACACCATATATTTT
CASGLVQSGGNTIYF
>NA|once|13|TRBV30|TRBJ1-2
TGTGCCTGGAGTGAGACCTGGGAATCTGGCTACACCTTC
CAWSETWESGYTF
>NA|NA|12|TRBV4-3|TRBJ1-4
TGCGCCAGCAGCCAAATGGATGAAAAACTGTTTTTT
CASSQMDEKLFF
>NA|once|13|TRBV7-9|TRBJ1-1
TGTGCCAGCAGCTTAGAGCGAGACGGTGAAGCTTTCTTT
CASSLERDGEAFF
>TRBD1|NA|14|TRBV27|TRBJ1-2
TGTGCCAGCAGTTTAGACAGGGATTACTATGGCTACACCTTC
CASSLDRDYYGYTF
>NA|few|14|TRBV3-1/TRBV3-2|TRBJ1-1
TGTGCCAGCAGCCAACAGGACCTTTACACTGAAGCTTTCTTT
CASSQQDLYTEAFF
>NA|NA|13|TRBV9|TRBJ2-2
TGTGCCAGCAGCGCTGGGAACACCGGGGAGCTGTTTTTT
CASSAGNTGELFF
>NA|NA|15|TRBV11-2|TRBJ1-1
TGTGCCAGCAGCTTAGTTCAGGGGTTGAACACTGAAGCTTTCTTT
CASSLVQGLNTEAFF
>TRBD2|NA|17|TRBV5-1|TRBJ2-2
TGCGCCAGCAGCCTATATCCAGGGACTAGCGGCACCGGGGAGCTGTTTTTT
CASSLYPGTSGTGELFF
>TRBD1|NA|13|TRBV2|TRBJ1-1
TGTGCCAGCGGGACGACAGGGGGCACTGAAGCTTTCTTT
CASGTTGGTEAFF
>TRBD1|few|16|TRBV15|TRBJ2-5
TGTGCCACCAGCATCGCCGGACAGGGCGGATTTGAGACCCAGTACTTC
CATSIAGQGGFETQYF
>TRBD1|NA|11|TRBV12-3/TRBV12-4|TRBJ1-4
TGTGCCAGCAGTCACGGGACAGAACTGTTTTTT
CASSHGTELFF
>NA|NA|15|TRBV4-1|TRBJ1-1
TGCGCCAGCAGCCAAGGCCCCACAGGGCTCACTGAAGCTTTCTTT
CASSQGPTGLTEAFF
>TRBD2|NA|15|TRBV7-9|TRBJ2-5
TGTGCCAGCAGCAGAGCGGGGGCAACAAAAGAGACCCAGTACTTC
CASSRAGATKETQYF
>NA|NA|15|TRBV7-2|TRBJ2-7
TGTGCCAGCAGCTTAATTATCGGGGACGGCTACGAGCAGTACTTC
CASSLIIGDGYEQYF
>NA|NA|13|TRBV12-3/TRBV12-4|TRBJ1-5
TGTGCCAGCAGTTTGGTTAATCAGGAGCCCCAGCATTTT
CASSLVNQEPQHF
>NA|NA|13|TRBV27|TRBJ1-5
TGTGCCAGCAGTTTAAAGGAGTACCAGCCCCAGCATTTT
CASSLKEYQPQHF
>TRBD2|NA|15|TRBV7-2|TRBJ2-1
TGTGCCAGCAGCACCACTAGCGGGGGTTACTATGAGCAGTTCTTC
CASSTTSGGYYEQFF